The 13 T cell receptor beta chains given below trace back to one sample, sequenced in a study of blood T cell repertoires in COVID-19. Clones were sequenced by immunoSEQ multiplex PCR, and TCRdb holds only the in-frame ones, with some missing. The data hold approximately 90,000 clones, with 80% to 90% observed a single time. Sequencing used peripheral blood. These receptors came from a man older than 75 with active or convalescent COVID-19.

The J gene is TRBJ1-4, the V gene TRBV19; perhaps TRBD1 as D (5 bases). The CDR3 has 14 residues. Germline CDR1 is LNHDA and CDR2 is SQIVND (reference sequence). Trimming cost V 2 bases and J 11 bases, with 15 bases left between them. Here the CDR3 reads CASSIPVGRAKLFF. The CDR3, as DNA: TGTGCCAGTAGTATACCAGTCGGCAGGGCGAAACTGTTTTTT.

The CDR3 sequence: CAWRRTGVNYGYTF. In nucleotides, the CDR3 is TGTGCCTGGAGACGCACAGGGGTTAACTATGGCTACACCTTC. The rearrangement joins TRBV30 to TRBJ1-2, with 7 bases matching TRBD1. Germline V gene sequence: CDR1 GTSNPN, CDR2 SVGIG (reference sequence). V was clipped by 3 bases and J by 1 base; unmatched bases: 5. The CDR3 loop spans 14 amino acids.

A few counts support this clone. The rearrangement joins TRBV3-1 (or the pseudogene TRBV3-2) to TRBJ2-1; tentative D call: TRBD2 (6 bases). In germline, CDR1 is LGHDT, CDR2 YNNKEL (reference sequence). This CDR3 has 13 amino acids. With 2 bases removed from V and 10 bases from J, the gap between germline ends came to 12 bases. This chain's CDR3 is CASSQPGLEEQFF. The DNA for the CDR3 is TGTGCCAGCAGCCAACCGGGACTTGAAGAGCAGTTCTTC.

The chain uses TRBV9 and TRBJ2-1; a possible D gene is TRBD1 (5 bases). Germline loops: CDR1 SGDLS, CDR2 YYNGEE. The ends were cut back, 0 bases at V and 4 bases at J, with 5 bases in the middle. The CDR3 spans 13 residues. This chain's CDR3 is CASSVDRYNEQFF. DNA for the CDR3: TGTGCCAGCAGCGTAGACAGGTACAATGAGCAGTTCTTC.

The V gene is TRBV7-2, the J gene TRBJ2-7; 10 bases are a match to TRBD2. V was clipped by 5 bases and J by 4 bases; unmatched bases: 8. This CDR3 is built from 15 residues. Germline CDR1 is SGHTA and CDR2 is FQGNSA. The CDR3 reads CASSLTLAGEYEQYF. CDR3 sequence (DNA): TGTGCCAGCAGCCTAACGCTAGCGGGAGAGTACGAGCAGTACTTC.

This chain links TRBV18 with TRBJ2-5, with a weak D call TRBD2 (6 bases). Trimming pared 0 bases from V and 4 bases from J, leaving 9 bases between. The CDR3 has 14 amino acids. Germline V lookup: CDR1 KGHSH, CDR2 LQKENI. The CDR3 region has the DNA TGTGCCAGCTCACCACCTACTAGCAGAGAGACCCAGTACTTC. Translating it yields CASSPPTSRETQYF.

DNA for the CDR3: TGCAGCTTTGGGGGGGGACTAGCGAGTTGGAATGAGCAGTTCTTC. This encodes CSFGGGLASWNEQFF. The chain uses TRBV29-1 and TRBJ2-1, with TRBD2 identical over 10 bases. Germline V CDR1 and CDR2: SQVTM, ANQGSEA. This CDR3 is 15 amino acids long. The junction had 14 bases not matched to a gene; V was cut back by 8 bases and J by 7 bases.

The chain carries TRBV3-1 (or the pseudogene TRBV3-2) and TRBJ1-1, with a weak D call TRBD1 (6 bases). V shed 5 bases and J shed 1 base, with 14 bases lying between them. Germline lookup yields CDR1 LGHDT and CDR2 YNNKEL (reference sequence). The CDR3 is 15 residues long. The DNA of the CDR3 is TGTGCCAGCAGCTCGACACAGGGCGGGAACACTGAAGCTTTCTTT. Residues: CASSSTQGGNTEAFF.

This clone was counted only a few times. The chain employs TRBV2 and TRBJ2-7, with D tentatively TRBD2 (6 bases). The germline V gene encodes CDR1 SNHLY and CDR2 FYNNEI. V was trimmed by 6 bases and J by 6 bases, leaving 9 bases between them. This CDR3 region has 11 residues. The CDR3 sequence is CASRYSGEQYF. The DNA for the CDR3 is TGTGCCAGCAGATATAGCGGCGAGCAGTACTTC.

The rearrangement joins TRBV6-5 to TRBJ2-5; a possible D gene is TRBD2 (6 bases). Trimming shortened V by 2 bases and J by 4 bases, and 8 bases separated the two germline ends. Germline V gene sequence: CDR1 MNHEY, CDR2 SVGAGI. This CDR3 is 13 amino acids long. The CDR3 protein is CASSYPAGETQYF. The CDR3 bases are TGTGCCAGCAGTTACCCAGCGGGAGAGACCCAGTACTTC.

The chain employs TRBV29-1 and TRBJ1-1, with 7 bases lining up with TRBD1. V gave up 1 base and J gave up 0 bases; unmatched junction bases: 8. This CDR3 region has 16 residues. The germline gives CDR1 SQVTM, CDR2 ANQGSEA. CDR3 nucleotides: TGCAGCGTTGAAGGTGAGACAGGGTGGATGAACACTGAAGCTTTCTTT. It specifies CSVEGETGWMNTEAFF.

The chain employs TRBV29-1 and TRBJ2-7; 8 bases agree with TRBD1. With V trimmed by 5 bases and J by 1 base, 1 base remained unmatched. The CDR3 has 12 amino acids. CDR1 and CDR2 (germline): SQVTM, ANQGSEA. The DNA of the CDR3 is TGCAGCGTTCGACAGGGGTCCTACGAGCAGTACTTC. Amino acids: CSVRQGSYEQYF.

The chain couples TRBV7-6 to TRBJ2-7, with 12 bases aligning to TRBD2. Trimming removed 5 bases from V and 7 bases from J; junction bases left unmatched: 18. The CDR3 has 18 amino acids. CDR1 SGHVS and CDR2 FNYEAQ come from the germline V gene. The CDR3 DNA reads TGTGCCAGCAGCCCAGTTGGGCTAGCGGGAGGGTCTTCGGGGGAGCAGTACTTC. It yields the protein CASSPVGLAGGSSGEQYF.